This record covers a single T cell receptor beta chain. V lost 1 base to trimming and J lost 2 bases, with 10 bases between them. The CDR3 spans 14 residues. Germline V lookup: CDR1 SGHTS, CDR2 YDEGEE. TCR beta CDR3 sequences were amplified from RNA transcripts. The HTBI primer set drove a first-round RT-PCR of the TCR CDR3. TCRdb independently ran MiXCR on the multiplex PCR reads; one entry per CDR3 protein. The sample records about 360,000 distinct CDR3 sequences, less than 20% being singletons. This entry belongs to a study of T cells in Graves' hyperthyroidism and ophthalmopathy. The TCR comes from a woman between 18 and 29 years old with Graves' hyperthyroidism that later progressed to Graves' ophthalmopathy. Sample: blood. V and J are TRBV5-8 and TRBJ2-7, with D perhaps TRBD1 (5 bases). The CDR3 loop is CASSLQGPPYEQYF. The CDR3 DNA sequence: TGTGCCAGCAGCTTGCAGGGTCCCCCCTACGAGCAGTACTTC.